This paragraph covers one T cell receptor beta chain sequence. Its antigen is unknown. V lost 0 bases and J lost 5; bases outside the gene matches: 4. This CDR3 is built from 15 residues. Germline V gene lookup returns CDR1 MNHEY and CDR2 SVGAGI. Amplification by 5'RACE using constant-segment primers produced TCR alpha and TCR beta cDNA libraries that carried sample barcodes and UMIs. TCRdb processed the 5' RACE reads anew with MiXCR; each CDR3 protein has one entry. The sample lists hundreds of thousands of distinct CDR3 sequences, 24% occurring once. The data were obtained in a study of T-cell memory formation after mild COVID-19. Points from the study as a whole: Day 15 to 85 contracting clones showed balanced CD4/CD8; later expanders leaned CD4+.

Sequenced input: PBMCs or a T cell subset sorted from them (not recorded which). This sequence originates from an adult woman who had mild COVID-19 (a few samples of this study predate the infection). Cell type and time point are not known. The chain uses TRBV6-5 and TRBJ1-5; TRBD1 matches 7 bases. CDR3 bases: TGTGCCAGCAGTTACTCACAGGGGTTGGATCAGCCCCAGCATTTT. Translation gives CASSYSQGLDQPQHF.